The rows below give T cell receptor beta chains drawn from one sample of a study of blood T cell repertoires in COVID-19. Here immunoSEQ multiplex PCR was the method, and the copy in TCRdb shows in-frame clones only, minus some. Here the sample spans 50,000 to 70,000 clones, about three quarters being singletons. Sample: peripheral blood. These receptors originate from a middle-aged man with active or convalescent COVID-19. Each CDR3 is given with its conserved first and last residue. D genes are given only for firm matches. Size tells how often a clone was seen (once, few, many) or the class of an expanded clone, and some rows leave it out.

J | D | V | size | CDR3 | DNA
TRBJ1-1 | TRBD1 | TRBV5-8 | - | CASSTTGGGTEAFF | TGTGCCAGCAGCACCACAGGGGGCGGGACTGAAGCTTTCTTT
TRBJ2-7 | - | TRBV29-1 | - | CSVATGISYEQYF | TGCAGCGTTGCTACGGGAATTTCCTACGAGCAGTACTTC
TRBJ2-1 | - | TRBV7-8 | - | CASSLGATEKQFF | TGTGCCAGCAGCTTAGGGGCTACAGAGAAGCAGTTCTTC
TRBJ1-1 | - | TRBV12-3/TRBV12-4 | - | CASSNTNRGVAFF | TGTGCCAGCAGCAATACAAACCGGGGGGTAGCTTTCTTT
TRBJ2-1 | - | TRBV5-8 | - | CASSPGSYNEQFF | TGTGCCAGCAGCCCGGGCTCCTACAATGAGCAGTTCTTC
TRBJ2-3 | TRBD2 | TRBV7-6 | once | CASSFSTSGGADTQYF | TGTGCCAGCAGCTTCTCTACTAGCGGGGGGGCAGATACGCAGTATTTT
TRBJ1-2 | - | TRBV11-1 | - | CASSSYGETAGYTF | TGTGCCAGCAGCTCTTACGGGGAGACGGCCGGCTACACCTTC
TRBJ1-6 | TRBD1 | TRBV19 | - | CASSGGTANSPLHF | TGTGCCAGTAGTGGAGGGACAGCAAATTCACCCCTCCACTTT
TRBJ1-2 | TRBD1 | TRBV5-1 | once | CASSPWGQGGGYTF | TGCGCCAGCAGCCCCTGGGGGCAGGGGGGAGGCTACACCTTC
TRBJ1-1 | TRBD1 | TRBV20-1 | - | CSASSTGEAFF | TGCAGTGCTAGTTCGACAGGGGAAGCTTTCTTT
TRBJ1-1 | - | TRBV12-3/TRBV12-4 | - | CASSFYGGTEAFF | TGTGCCAGCAGTTTTTACGGGGGCACTGAAGCTTTCTTT
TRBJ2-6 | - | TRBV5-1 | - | CASSPAGQTNVLTF | TGCGCCAGCTCCCCAGCGGGACAAACCAACGTCCTGACTTTC
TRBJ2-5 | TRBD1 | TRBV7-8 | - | CASSSGTGRETQYF | TGTGCCAGCAGTTCTGGGACAGGGAGGGAGACCCAGTACTTC
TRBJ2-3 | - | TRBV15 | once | CATSRDWTSTDTQYF | TGTGCCACCAGCAGAGACTGGACTAGCACAGATACGCAGTATTTT
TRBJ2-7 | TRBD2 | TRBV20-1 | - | CSASWPAGGPYEQYF | TGCAGTGCTAGTTGGCCAGCGGGGGGTCCCTACGAGCAGTACTTC
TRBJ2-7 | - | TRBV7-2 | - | CASSWRTAGLTYEQYF | TGTGCCAGCAGCTGGCGGACCGCGGGGCTAACCTACGAGCAGTACTTC
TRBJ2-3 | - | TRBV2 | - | CASSISTDTQYF | TGTGCCAGCAGCATTTCCACAGATACGCAGTATTTT
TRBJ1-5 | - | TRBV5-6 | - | CASSLKEAAIMPQHF | TGTGCCAGCAGCTTGAAGGAGGCCGCTATCATGCCCCAGCATTTT
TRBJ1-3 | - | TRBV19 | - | CASSEGAGNTIYF | TGTGCCAGTAGTGAGGGGGCTGGAAACACCATATATTTT
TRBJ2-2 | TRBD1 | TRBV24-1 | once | CATSDSDRGPTGELFF | TGTGCCACCAGTGACTCCGACAGGGGGCCCACCGGGGAGCTGTTTTTT
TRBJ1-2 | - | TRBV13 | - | CASSLVGRGASGYTF | TGTGCCAGCAGCTTAGTGGGCAGGGGCGCCAGTGGCTACACCTTC
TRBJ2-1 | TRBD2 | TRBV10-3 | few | CAISATSGGVNEQFF | TGTGCCATCAGTGCCACTAGCGGGGGGGTCAATGAGCAGTTCTTC
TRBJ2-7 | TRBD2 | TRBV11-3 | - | CASSLDKWEGSYEQYF | TGTGCCAGCAGCTTAGATAAATGGGAGGGGTCCTACGAGCAGTACTTC
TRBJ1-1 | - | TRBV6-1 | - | CASSDLGLNTEVNMNTEAFF | TGTGCCAGCAGTGACCTGGGCCTTAACACAGAAGTTAACATGAACACTGAAGCTTTCTTT
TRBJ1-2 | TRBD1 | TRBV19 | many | CASSVRSRTGIDGYTF | TGTGCCAGTAGCGTACGATCCCGGACAGGAATTGATGGCTACACCTTC
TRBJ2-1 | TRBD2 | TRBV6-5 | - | CASSYTSGSYNEQFF | TGTGCCAGCAGTTATACTAGCGGATCCTACAATGAGCAGTTCTTC
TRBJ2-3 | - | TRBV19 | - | CASSIGSSSTDTQYF | TGTGCCAGTAGTATAGGGTCGAGTAGCACAGATACGCAGTATTTT
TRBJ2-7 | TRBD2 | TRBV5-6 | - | CASSPGLAGAIPYEQYF | TGTGCCAGCAGCCCGGGACTAGCGGGGGCAATACCCTACGAGCAGTACTTC
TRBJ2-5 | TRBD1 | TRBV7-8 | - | CASSTGQILETQYF | TGTGCCAGCTCCACGGGACAGATTCTCGAGACCCAGTACTTC
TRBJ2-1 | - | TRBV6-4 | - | CASSLGGSGFDEQFF | TGTGCCAGCAGCCTAGGGGGTAGCGGGTTCGATGAGCAGTTCTTC
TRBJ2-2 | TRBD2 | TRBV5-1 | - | CASSLASGGRSNTGELFF | TGCGCCAGCAGCTTGGCTAGCGGGGGCCGTAGTAACACCGGGGAGCTGTTTTTT
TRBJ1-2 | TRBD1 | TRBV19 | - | CASSIAAGTGMLGYTF | TGTGCCAGTAGTATAGCCGCCGGGACAGGGATGCTTGGCTACACCTTC
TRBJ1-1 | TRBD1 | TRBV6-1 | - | CASSEYGRGLNTEAFF | TGTGCCAGCAGTGAGTACGGCAGGGGGTTGAACACTGAAGCTTTCTTT
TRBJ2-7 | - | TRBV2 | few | CASSGQTAFSYEQYF | TGTGCCAGCAGTGGTCAAACAGCATTCTCCTACGAGCAGTACTTC
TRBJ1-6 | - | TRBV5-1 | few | CASSPGTIVYSPLHF | TGCGCCAGCAGCCCCGGGACAATTGTATATTCACCCCTCCACTTT
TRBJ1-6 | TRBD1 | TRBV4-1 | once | CASSRERTGDGDSPLHF | TGCGCCAGCAGCCGAGAGAGAACAGGGGACGGGGATTCACCCCTCCACTTT
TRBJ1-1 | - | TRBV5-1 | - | CASSLKQGMNTEAFF | TGCGCCAGCAGCCTCAAACAGGGTATGAACACTGAAGCTTTCTTT
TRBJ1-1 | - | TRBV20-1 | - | CSAPRATEAFF | TGCAGTGCTCCCAGGGCTACTGAAGCTTTCTTT
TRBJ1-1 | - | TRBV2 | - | CASSEWTVNTEAFF | TGTGCCAGCAGTGAGTGGACAGTGAACACTGAAGCTTTCTTT
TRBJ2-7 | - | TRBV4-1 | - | CASSQEMVGDYEQYF | TGCGCCAGCAGCCAAGAGATGGTCGGTGACTACGAGCAGTACTTC
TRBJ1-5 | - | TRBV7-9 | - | CASSREGLGQPQHF | TGTGCCAGCAGCCGGGAGGGACTCGGGCAGCCCCAGCATTTT
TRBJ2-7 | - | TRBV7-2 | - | CASSLGAQRGGDEQYF | TGTGCCAGCAGCTTAGGTGCCCAGCGAGGGGGGGACGAGCAGTACTTC
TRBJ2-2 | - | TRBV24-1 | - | CATGQTNTGELFF | TGTGCCACAGGACAAACGAACACCGGGGAGCTGTTTTTT
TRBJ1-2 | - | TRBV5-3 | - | CARSQGGHLKHGYTF | TGTGCCAGAAGCCAGGGAGGACACCTTAAACACGGCTACACCTTC
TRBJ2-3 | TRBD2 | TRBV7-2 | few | CASSLLGLAGDTQYF | TGTGCCAGCAGCTTATTGGGACTAGCGGGAGATACGCAGTATTTT
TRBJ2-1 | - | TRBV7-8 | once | CASSFVQGGVNEQFF | TGTGCCAGCAGCTTTGTACAGGGGGGGGTAAATGAGCAGTTCTTC
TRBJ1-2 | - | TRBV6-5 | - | CATVESYGYTF | TGTGCCACCGTGGAGAGCTATGGCTACACCTTC
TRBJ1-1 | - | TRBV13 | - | CASSGRGFAEAFF | TGTGCCAGCAGCGGAAGGGGTTTCGCTGAAGCTTTCTTT
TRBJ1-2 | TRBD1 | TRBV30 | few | CAWSVPGQGYGYTF | TGTGCCTGGAGTGTACCGGGACAGGGCTATGGCTACACCTTC
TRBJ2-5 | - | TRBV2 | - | CASSDISSRERQTQYF | TGTGCCAGCAGTGATATCTCGTCGAGGGAGCGCCAGACCCAGTACTTC
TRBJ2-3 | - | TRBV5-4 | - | CASSSKLTVARTDTQYF | TGTGCCAGCAGCTCAAAGCTCACAGTGGCCCGCACAGATACGCAGTATTTT
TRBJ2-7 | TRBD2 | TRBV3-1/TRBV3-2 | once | CASSQRPIAGGIYEQYF | TGTGCCAGCAGCCAGAGACCCATCGCGGGAGGTATCTACGAGCAGTACTTC
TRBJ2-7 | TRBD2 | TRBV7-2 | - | CASTIDAGRSIYEQYF | TGTGCCAGCACTATCGACGCCGGGAGGTCCATCTACGAGCAGTACTTC
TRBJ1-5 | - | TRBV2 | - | CASSGTHNQPQHF | TGTGCCAGCAGTGGCACACACAATCAGCCCCAGCATTTT